This section outlines one T cell receptor beta chain sequence together with its context. This sample is drawn from a study of T cell changes during pregnancy in multiple sclerosis. The junction had 19 bases not matched to a gene; V was cut back by 9 bases and J by 3 bases. The germline gives CDR1 MDHEN, CDR2 SYDVKM. The CDR3 extends over 18 amino acids. Sequencing was performed with immunoSEQ multiplex PCR; in TCRdb, only in-frame clones are kept and a portion is missing. The table lists approximately 88,000 clones, roughly 92% of them singletons. The sequencing here drew on peripheral blood, taken in the first trimester of pregnancy. V and J are TRBV28 and TRBJ2-5; 10 nucleotides match TRBD2. This receptor was identified in a female donor with multiple sclerosis, enrolled in a pregnancy study. As DNA, the CDR3 is TGTGCCAGTCACCCAGTTGGGACTAGCGACCCGAGGGAAGAGACCCAGTACTTC. It codes for CASHPVGTSDPREETQYF.